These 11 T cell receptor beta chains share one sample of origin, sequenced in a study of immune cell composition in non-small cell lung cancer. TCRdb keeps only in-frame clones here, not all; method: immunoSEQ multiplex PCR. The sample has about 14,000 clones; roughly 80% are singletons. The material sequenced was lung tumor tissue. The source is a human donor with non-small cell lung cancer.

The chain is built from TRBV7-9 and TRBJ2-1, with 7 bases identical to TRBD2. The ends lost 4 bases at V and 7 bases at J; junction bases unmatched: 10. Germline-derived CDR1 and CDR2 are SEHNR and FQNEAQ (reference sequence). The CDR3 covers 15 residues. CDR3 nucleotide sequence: TGTGCCAGCAGCTCATACGCGGGAGTTCTGAATGAGCAGTTCTTC. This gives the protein CASSSYAGVLNEQFF.

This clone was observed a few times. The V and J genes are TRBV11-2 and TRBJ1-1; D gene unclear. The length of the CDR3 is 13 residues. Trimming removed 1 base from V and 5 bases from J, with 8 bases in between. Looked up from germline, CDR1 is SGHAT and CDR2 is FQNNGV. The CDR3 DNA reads TGTGCCAGCAGCTTAGGGACTAAGACTGAAGCTTTCTTT. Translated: CASSLGTKTEAFF.

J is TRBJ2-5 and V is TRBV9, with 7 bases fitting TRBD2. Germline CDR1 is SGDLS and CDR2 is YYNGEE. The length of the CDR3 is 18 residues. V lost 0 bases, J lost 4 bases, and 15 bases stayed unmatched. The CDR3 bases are TGTGCCAGCAGCGTAGGGGGGAGCGGGGCCCATGGGGGAGAGACCCAGTACTTC. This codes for CASSVGGSGAHGGETQYF.

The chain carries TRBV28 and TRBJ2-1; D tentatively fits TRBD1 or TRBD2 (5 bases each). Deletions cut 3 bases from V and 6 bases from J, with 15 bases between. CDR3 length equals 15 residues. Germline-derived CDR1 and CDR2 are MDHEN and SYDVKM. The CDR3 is CASSFPRMGTNEQFF. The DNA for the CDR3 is TGTGCCAGCAGTTTCCCGCGAATGGGGACCAATGAGCAGTTCTTC.

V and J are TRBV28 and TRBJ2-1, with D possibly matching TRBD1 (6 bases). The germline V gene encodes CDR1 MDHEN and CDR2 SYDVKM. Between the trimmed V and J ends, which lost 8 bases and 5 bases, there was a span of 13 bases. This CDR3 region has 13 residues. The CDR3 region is CASYDRSDNEQFF. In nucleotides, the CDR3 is TGTGCCAGCTACGACAGGTCGGACAATGAGCAGTTCTTC.

DNA of the CDR3: TGTGCCAGCAAGGTCGGGCGGGGAAACCAAGAGACCCAGTACTTC. It specifies CASKVGRGNQETQYF. The genes are TRBV11-1 and TRBJ2-5; tentative D call: TRBD2 (6 bases). The CDR3 runs to 15 residues. Looked up from germline, CDR1 is SGHAT and CDR2 is FQDESV (reference sequence). V was clipped by 7 bases and J by 0 bases, with 15 bases between them.

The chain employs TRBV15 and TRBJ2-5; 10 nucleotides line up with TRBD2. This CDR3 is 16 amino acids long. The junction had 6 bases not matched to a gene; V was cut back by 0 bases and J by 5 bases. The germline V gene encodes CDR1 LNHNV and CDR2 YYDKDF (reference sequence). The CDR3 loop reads CATSRELAGAGETQYF. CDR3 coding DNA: TGTGCCACCAGCAGAGAGCTAGCGGGAGCCGGGGAGACCCAGTACTTC. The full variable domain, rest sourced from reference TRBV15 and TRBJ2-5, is DAMVIQNPRYQVTQFGKPVTLSCSQTLNHNVMYWYQQKSSQAPKLLFHYYDKDFNNEADTPDNFQSRRPNTSFCFLDIRSPGLGDTAMYLCATSRELAGAGETQYFGPGTRLLVL.

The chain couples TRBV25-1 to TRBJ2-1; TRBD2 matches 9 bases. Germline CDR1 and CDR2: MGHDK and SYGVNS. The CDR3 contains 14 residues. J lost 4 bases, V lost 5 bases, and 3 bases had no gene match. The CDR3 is CASSSGLAYNEQFF. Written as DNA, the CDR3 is TGTGCCAGCAGTTCGGGACTAGCTTACAATGAGCAGTTCTTC.

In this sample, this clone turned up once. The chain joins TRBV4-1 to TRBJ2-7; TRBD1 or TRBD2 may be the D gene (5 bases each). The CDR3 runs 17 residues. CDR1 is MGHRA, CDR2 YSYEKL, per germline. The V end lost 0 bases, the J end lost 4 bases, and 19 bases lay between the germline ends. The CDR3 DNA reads TGCGCCAGCAGCCAAGAATCTTTTCATGGGGGAGAATACGAGCAGTACTTC. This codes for CASSQESFHGGEYEQYF.

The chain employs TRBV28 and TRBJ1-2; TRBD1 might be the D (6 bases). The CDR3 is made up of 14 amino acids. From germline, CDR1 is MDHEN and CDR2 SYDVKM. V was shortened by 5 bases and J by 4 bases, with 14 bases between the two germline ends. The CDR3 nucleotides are TGTGCCAGCAGTCCATGGACAGAACTCTATGGCTACACCTTC. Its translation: CASSPWTELYGYTF.

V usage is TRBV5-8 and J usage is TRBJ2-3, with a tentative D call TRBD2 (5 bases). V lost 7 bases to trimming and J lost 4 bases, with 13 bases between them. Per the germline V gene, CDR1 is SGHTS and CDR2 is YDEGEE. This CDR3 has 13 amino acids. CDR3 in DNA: TGTGCCAGCTCTTTAGCGCCCCCAGATACGCAGTATTTT. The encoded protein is CASSLAPPDTQYF. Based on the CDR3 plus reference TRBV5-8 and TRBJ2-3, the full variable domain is EAGVTQSPTHLIKTRGQQATLRCSPISGHTSVYWYQQALGLGLQFLLWYDEGEERNRGNFPPRFSGRQFPNYSSELNVNALELEDSALYLCASSLAPPDTQYFGPGTRLTVL.